This T cell receptor beta chain was retrieved from a study of technical replicates of blood from a handful of donors. The protocol was immunoSEQ multiplex PCR, while the TCRdb copy is restricted to in-frame clones and leaves out a portion. The data hold fewer than 15,000 clones, with approximately 80% observed a single time. CDR3 length: 16 amino acids. V lost 7 bases to trimming and J lost 4 bases; unmatched junction nucleotides: 9. Germline CDR1 SNHLY, CDR2 FYNNEI. The TCR originated in a human donor in good health. Sequencing was done on a sample of PBMCs. The chain carries TRBV2 and TRBJ2-2; 10 positions match TRBD2. The chain's CDR3 is CASTVLAGVGTGELFF. The CDR3 DNA sequence: TGTGCCAGCACCGTGCTAGCGGGAGTCGGCACCGGGGAGCTGTTTTTT.